The 12 T cell receptor beta chains in this list originate from one sample, sequenced in a study of control samples from healthy donors and cancer patients. This table comes from immunoSEQ multiplex PCR, and its TCRdb copy is limited to in-frame clones, with some not included. The top ten clones hold about 3.2% of a sample with 90,000 to 150,000 clones, approximately 88% of them seen once. Sequencing was performed on blood. The receptors were gathered from a middle-aged man in good health.

J is TRBJ1-3 and V is TRBV10-2, with D unresolved. Germline V gives CDR1 WSHSY, CDR2 SAAADI. With 2 bases removed from V and 0 bases from J, the gap between germline ends came to 8 bases. The CDR3 length is 15 residues. The chain's CDR3 is CASSETASSGNTIYF. CDR3 sequence (DNA): TGCGCCAGCAGTGAGACAGCGTCCTCTGGAAACACCATATATTTT.

The chain recombines TRBV2 with TRBJ2-3; D call uncertain. The germline V gene encodes CDR1 SNHLY and CDR2 FYNNEI. The V end lost 6 bases, the J end lost 3 bases, and 10 bases lay between the germline ends. The CDR3 consists of 13 residues. The CDR3 DNA is TGTGCCAGCAGCCTCCTGGGTACAGATACGCAGTATTTT. Its protein is CASSLLGTDTQYF.

The chain joins TRBV25-1 to TRBJ2-7, with 8 bases matching TRBD2. V trimming: 1 base; J trimming: 1 base; junction bases outside the gene matches: 6. Germline V gene sequence: CDR1 MGHDK, CDR2 SYGVNS. The CDR3 length is 16 residues. The CDR3 is CASSESGSGGSYEQYF. The CDR3 region has the DNA TGTGCCAGCAGTGAATCGGGGAGCGGGGGTTCCTACGAGCAGTACTTC.

CDR3 nucleotides: TGTGCCAGCTCACCACAAAGTACTGAAGCTTTCTTT. It encodes CASSPQSTEAFF. This chain uses TRBV18 with TRBJ1-1; D is unclear. The V gene lost 1 base and the J gene lost 5 bases, with 5 bases spanning the gap. The CDR3 sequence is 12 residues long. CDR1 is KGHSH, CDR2 LQKENI, per germline.

The chain employs TRBV11-1 and TRBJ2-2, with TRBD2 as a possible D gene (6 bases). Per germline, CDR1 SGHAT and CDR2 FQDESV (reference sequence). This CDR3 spans 16 amino acids. The germline V and J ends were trimmed by 3 bases and 4 bases, with 15 bases remaining between them. DNA for the CDR3: TGTGCCAGCAGCTTTCAGGGACTCACCATCACCGGGGAGCTGTTTTTT. As protein: CASSFQGLTITGELFF.

This chain uses TRBV7-2 with TRBJ1-2, with D perhaps TRBD1 (6 bases). CDR1 SGHTA and CDR2 FQGNSA come from the germline V gene. V lost 5 bases and J 4 bases, leaving 11 bases between the germline ends. CDR3 length: 13 residues. CDR3 loop: CASSPGARYGYTF. The CDR3 bases are TGTGCCAGCAGCCCAGGGGCCCGCTATGGCTACACCTTC. Complete variable domain (other parts from reference TRBV7-2 and TRBJ1-2): GAGVSQSPSNKVTEKGKDVELRCDPISGHTALYWYRQSLGQGLEFLIYFQGNSAPDKSGLPSDRFSAERTGGSVSTLTIQRTQQEDSAVYLCASSPGARYGYTFGSGTRLTVV.

V and J are TRBV10-3 and TRBJ1-2; D gene uncertain. Germline loops: CDR1 ENHRY, CDR2 SYGVKD. The CDR3 runs to 12 residues. V was clipped by 2 bases and J by 7 bases, with 8 bases between them. DNA of the CDR3: TGTGCCATCAGTGAGGGGAGCGGTGGCTACACCTTC. Translating gives CAISEGSGGYTF.

For this clone: Other DNA sequences from this sample encode an identical CDR3 as well. The V gene is TRBV18, the J gene TRBJ1-3; unclear D gene. Germline-derived CDR1 and CDR2 are KGHSH and LQKENI. CDR3 length equals 14 residues. Trimming took 0 bases from V and 3 from J, leaving 6 bases between them. Here the CDR3 reads CASSPPGNGNTIYF. In DNA, the CDR3 is TGTGCCAGCTCACCACCAGGGAATGGAAACACCATATATTTT.

The rearrangement uses TRBV12-3 or TRBV12-4 and TRBJ2-7; 9 bases are shared with TRBD1. The CDR3 consists of 13 residues. The V gene end was trimmed by 3 bases and the J gene end by 11 bases; junction bases not matched to a gene: 8. CDR3 amino acids: CASSLSDRGFKYF. The CDR3, as DNA: TGTGCCAGCAGTTTGTCCGACAGGGGGTTTAAGTACTTC.

The rearrangement joins TRBV5-5 to TRBJ2-7; 9 positions match TRBD1. The CDR3 is made up of 14 amino acids. Looked up from germline, CDR1 is SGHKS and CDR2 is YYEKEE (reference sequence). The trim removed 2 bases at V and 3 bases at J, leaving 3 bases unmatched. Here the CDR3 reads CASSFQTGGYEQYF. Written as DNA, the CDR3 is TGTGCCAGCAGCTTTCAGACAGGGGGCTACGAGCAGTACTTC.

This chain links TRBV11-3 with TRBJ2-7, with D perhaps TRBD2 (6 bases). The CDR3 covers 11 residues. From germline, CDR1 is SGHNT and CDR2 YENEEA. Trimming shortened V by 5 bases and J by 6 bases, and 8 bases separated the two germline ends. CDR3 coding DNA: TGTGCCAGCAGCACTAGCATCGAGCAGTACTTC. Amino acid sequence: CASSTSIEQYF.

The chain uses TRBV12-5 and TRBJ1-2; TRBD1 is a possible D gene (6 bases). The CDR3 has 13 amino acids. Germline V gene sequence: CDR1 LGHNT, CDR2 FRNRAP. Trimming stripped 8 bases from V and 8 bases from J, with 18 bases between. CDR3 in amino acids: CASLGQGDKGYTF. The CDR3 DNA reads as TGTGCTAGTTTGGGACAAGGAGACAAGGGCTACACCTTC.